The sequence of this T cell receptor (beta chain) was determined in a study of blood T cell repertoires in COVID-19. This CDR3 spans 11 amino acids. Germline V lookup: CDR1 MNHNS, CDR2 SASEGT. Original processing notes: Reference gene primer amplification in the assay estimated nucleated cell counts. The protocol was immunoSEQ multiplex PCR, while the TCRdb copy is restricted to in-frame clones and leaves out a portion. The V and J calls and the clone size are those of that table, but D and trimming were determined from the DNA. The sample consists of about 120,000 clones, around 87% of them appearing once. About this clone itself: The junction differs from germline at one of its ends, possibly a read error.

The sample was peripheral blood. The chain couples TRBV6-1 to TRBJ2-7, with D unresolved. The origin of this receptor is a woman in her forties or fifties with acute or convalescent COVID-19. The CDR3 here is CASSEAWAPHF. The DNA for the CDR3 is TGTGCCAGCAGTGAAGCCTGGGCTCCACACTTC.